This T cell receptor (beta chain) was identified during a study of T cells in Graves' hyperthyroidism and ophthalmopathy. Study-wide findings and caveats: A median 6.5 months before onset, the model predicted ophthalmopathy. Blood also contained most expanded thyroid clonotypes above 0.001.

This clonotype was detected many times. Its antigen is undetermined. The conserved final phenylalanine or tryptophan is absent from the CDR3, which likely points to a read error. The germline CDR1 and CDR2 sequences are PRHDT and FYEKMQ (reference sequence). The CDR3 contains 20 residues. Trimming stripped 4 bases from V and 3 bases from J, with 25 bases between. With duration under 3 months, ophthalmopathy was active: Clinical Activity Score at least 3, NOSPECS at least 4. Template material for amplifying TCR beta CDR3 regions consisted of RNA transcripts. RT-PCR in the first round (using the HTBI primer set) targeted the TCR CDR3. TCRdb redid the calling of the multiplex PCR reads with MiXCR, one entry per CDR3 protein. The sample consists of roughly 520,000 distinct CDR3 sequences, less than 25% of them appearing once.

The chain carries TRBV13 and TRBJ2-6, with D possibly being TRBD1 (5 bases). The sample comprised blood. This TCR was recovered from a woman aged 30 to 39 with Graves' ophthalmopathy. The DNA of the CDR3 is TGTGCCAGCAGCTCAAAAACAGGTTCCTGGATTCGGAGTGGGGCCAACGTCCTGACTCTC. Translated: CASSSKTGSWIRSGANVLTL.